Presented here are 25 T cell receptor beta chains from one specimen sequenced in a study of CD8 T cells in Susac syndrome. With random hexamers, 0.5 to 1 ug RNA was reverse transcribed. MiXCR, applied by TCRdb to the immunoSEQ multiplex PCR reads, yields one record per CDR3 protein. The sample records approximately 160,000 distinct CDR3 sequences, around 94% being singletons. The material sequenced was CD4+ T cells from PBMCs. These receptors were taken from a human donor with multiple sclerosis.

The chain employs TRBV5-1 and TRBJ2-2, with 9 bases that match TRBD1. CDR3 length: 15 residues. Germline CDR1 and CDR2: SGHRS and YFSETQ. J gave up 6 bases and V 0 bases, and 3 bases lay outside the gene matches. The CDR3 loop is CASSLGDRAAGELFF. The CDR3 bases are TGCGCCAGCAGCTTGGGGGACAGGGCAGCCGGGGAGCTGTTTTTT.

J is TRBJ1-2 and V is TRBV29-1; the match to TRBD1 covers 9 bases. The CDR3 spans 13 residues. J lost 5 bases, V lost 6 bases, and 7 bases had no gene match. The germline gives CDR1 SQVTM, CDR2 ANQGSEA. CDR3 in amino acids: CSVGQGSGYGYTF. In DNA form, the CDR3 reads TGCAGCGTCGGACAGGGGAGTGGTTATGGCTACACCTTC.

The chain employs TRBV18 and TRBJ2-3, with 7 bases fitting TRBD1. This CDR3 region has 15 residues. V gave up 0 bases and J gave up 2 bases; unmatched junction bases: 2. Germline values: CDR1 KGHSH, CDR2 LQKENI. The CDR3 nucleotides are TGTGCCAGCTCACCACCCGGGACAGCCACAGATACGCAGTATTTT. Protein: CASSPPGTATDTQYF.

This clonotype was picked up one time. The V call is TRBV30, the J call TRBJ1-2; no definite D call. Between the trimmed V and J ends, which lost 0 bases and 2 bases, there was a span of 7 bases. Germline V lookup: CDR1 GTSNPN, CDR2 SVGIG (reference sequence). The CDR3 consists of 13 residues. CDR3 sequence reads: CAWSVRLNYGYTF. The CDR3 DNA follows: TGTGCCTGGAGTGTACGCCTAAACTATGGCTACACCTTC.

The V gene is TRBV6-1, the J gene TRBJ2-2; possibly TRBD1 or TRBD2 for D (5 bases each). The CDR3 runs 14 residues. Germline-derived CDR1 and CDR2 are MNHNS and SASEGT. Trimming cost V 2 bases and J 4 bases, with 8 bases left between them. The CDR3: CASSETRGTGELFF. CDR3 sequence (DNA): TGTGCCAGCAGTGAAACGAGGGGCACCGGGGAGCTGTTTTTT.

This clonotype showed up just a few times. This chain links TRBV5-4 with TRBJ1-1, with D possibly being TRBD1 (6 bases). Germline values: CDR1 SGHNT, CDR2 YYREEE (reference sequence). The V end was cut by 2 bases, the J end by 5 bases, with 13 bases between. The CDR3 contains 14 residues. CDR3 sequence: CASSFGGPTTEAFF. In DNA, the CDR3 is TGTGCCAGCAGCTTCGGGGGGCCGACGACTGAAGCTTTCTTT.

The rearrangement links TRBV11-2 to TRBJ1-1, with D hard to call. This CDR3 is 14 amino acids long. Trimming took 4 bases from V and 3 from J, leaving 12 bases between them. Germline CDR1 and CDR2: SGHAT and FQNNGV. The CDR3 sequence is CASSSDTFYTEAFF. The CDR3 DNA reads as TGTGCCAGCAGCTCCGACACCTTTTACACTGAAGCTTTCTTT.

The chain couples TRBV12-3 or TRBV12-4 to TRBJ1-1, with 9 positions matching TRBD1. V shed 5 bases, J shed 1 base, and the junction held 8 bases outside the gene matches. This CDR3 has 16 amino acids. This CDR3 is CASSRTGVRANTEAFF. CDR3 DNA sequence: TGTGCCAGCAGTCGGACAGGGGTGCGGGCGAACACTGAAGCTTTCTTT.

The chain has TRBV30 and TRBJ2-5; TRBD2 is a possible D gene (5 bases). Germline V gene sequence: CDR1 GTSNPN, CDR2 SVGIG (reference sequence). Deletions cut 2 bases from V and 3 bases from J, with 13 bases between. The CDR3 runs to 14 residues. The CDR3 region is CAWSLRAREETQYF. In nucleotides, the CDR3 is TGTGCCTGGAGTCTAAGGGCGCGGGAAGAGACCCAGTACTTC.

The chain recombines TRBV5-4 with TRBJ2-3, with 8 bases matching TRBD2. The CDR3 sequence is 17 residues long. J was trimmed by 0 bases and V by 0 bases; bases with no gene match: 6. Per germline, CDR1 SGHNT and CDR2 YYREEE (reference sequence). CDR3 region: CASSLGSSGSSTDTQYF. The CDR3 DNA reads TGTGCCAGCAGCTTGGGATCCAGCGGGAGTAGCACAGATACGCAGTATTTT.

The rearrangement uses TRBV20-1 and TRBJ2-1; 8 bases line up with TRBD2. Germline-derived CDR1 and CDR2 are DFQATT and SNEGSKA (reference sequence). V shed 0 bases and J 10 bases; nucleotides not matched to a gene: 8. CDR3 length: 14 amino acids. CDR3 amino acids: CSARDAGGAGEQFF. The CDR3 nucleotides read TGCAGTGCTAGAGATGCCGGGGGGGCAGGGGAGCAGTTCTTC.

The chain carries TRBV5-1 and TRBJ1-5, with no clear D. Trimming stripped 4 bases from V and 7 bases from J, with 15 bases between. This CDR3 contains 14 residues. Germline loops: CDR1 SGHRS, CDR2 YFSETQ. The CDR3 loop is CASSVDGPEQPQHF. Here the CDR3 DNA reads TGCGCCAGCAGCGTTGACGGACCGGAACAGCCCCAGCATTTT.

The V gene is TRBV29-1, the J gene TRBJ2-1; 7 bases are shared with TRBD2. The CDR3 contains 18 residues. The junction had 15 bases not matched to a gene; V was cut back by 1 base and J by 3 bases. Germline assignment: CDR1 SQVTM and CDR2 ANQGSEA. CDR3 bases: TGCAGCGTTGAAGCGGCTAGCGGCTCAAGGTTCGGCTACAATGAGCAGTTCTTC. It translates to CSVEAASGSRFGYNEQFF.

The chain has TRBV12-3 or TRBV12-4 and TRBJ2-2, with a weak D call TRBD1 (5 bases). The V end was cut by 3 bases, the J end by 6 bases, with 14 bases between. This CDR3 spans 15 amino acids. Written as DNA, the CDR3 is TGTGCCAGCAGTTTTAGGCCCCAGGGTCCCGGGGAGCTGTTTTTT. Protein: CASSFRPQGPGELFF.

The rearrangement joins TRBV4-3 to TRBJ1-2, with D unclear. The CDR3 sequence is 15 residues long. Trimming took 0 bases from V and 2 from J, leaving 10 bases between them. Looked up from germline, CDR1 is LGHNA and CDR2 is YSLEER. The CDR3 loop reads CASSQDFVDNYGYTF. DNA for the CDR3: TGCGCCAGCAGCCAAGACTTCGTCGACAACTATGGCTACACCTTC.

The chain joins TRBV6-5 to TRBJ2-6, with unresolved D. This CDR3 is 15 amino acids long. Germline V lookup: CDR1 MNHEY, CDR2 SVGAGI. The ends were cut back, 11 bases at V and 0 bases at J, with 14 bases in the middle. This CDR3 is CACGRVSSGANVLTF. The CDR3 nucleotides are TGTGCCTGTGGACGGGTTAGCTCTGGGGCCAACGTCCTGACTTTC.

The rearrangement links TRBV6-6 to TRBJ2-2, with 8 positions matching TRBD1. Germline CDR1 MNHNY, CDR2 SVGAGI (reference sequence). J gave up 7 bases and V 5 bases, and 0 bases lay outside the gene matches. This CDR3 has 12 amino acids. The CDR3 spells CASSTGGGELFF. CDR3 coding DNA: TGTGCCAGCAGTACAGGGGGCGGGGAGCTGTTTTTT.

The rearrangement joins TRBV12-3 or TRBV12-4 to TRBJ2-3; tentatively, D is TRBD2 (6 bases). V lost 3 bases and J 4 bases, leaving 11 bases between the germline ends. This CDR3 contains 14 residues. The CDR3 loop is CASSLTGVPDTQYF. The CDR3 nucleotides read TGTGCCAGCAGTTTGACGGGAGTCCCAGATACGCAGTATTTT.

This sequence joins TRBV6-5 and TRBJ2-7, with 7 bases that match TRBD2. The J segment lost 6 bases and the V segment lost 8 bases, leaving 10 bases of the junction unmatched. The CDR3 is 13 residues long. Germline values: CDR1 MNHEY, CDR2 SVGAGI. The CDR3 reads CASGGGWGFEQYF. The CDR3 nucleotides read TGTGCCAGCGGGGGGGGATGGGGGTTCGAGCAGTACTTC.

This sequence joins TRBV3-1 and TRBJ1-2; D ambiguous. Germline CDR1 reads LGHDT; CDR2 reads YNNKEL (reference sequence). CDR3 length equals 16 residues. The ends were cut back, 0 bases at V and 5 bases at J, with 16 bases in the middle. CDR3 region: CASSQEGLGDAYGYTF. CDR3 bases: TGTGCCAGCAGCCAAGAAGGCCTCGGGGATGCTTATGGCTACACCTTC. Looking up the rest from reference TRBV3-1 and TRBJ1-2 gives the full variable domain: DTAVSQTPKYLVTQMGNDKSIKCEQNLGHDTMYWYKQDSKKFLKIMFSYNNKELIINETVPNRFSPKSPDKAHLNLHINSLELGDSAVYFCASSQEGLGDAYGYTFGSGTRLTVV.

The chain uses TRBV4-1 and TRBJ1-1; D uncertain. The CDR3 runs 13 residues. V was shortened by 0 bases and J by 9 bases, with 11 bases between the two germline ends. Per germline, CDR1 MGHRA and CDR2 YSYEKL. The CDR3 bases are TGCGCCAGCAGCCAAGATCGAGGAGGGCAAGCTTTCTTT. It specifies CASSQDRGGQAFF.

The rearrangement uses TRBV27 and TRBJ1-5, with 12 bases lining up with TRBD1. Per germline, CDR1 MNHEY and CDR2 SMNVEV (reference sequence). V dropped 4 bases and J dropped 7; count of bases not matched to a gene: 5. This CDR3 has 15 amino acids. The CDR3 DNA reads TGTGCCAGCAGTTCCGGGACAGGGGGCTTACAGCCCCAGCATTTT. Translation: CASSSGTGGLQPQHF.

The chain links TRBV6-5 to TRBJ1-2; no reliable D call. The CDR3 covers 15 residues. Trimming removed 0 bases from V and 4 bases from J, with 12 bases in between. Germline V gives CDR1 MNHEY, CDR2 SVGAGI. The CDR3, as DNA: TGTGCCAGCAGTTACTCAAGCTACAGCACCTATGGCTACACCTTC. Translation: CASSYSSYSTYGYTF.

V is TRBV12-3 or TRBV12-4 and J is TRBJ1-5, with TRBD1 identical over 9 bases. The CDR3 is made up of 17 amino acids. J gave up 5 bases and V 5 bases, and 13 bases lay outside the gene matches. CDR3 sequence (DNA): TGTGCCAGCAGTCCAGGGACAGGGCGTATGGGTCATCAGCCCCAGCATTTT. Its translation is CASSPGTGRMGHQPQHF.

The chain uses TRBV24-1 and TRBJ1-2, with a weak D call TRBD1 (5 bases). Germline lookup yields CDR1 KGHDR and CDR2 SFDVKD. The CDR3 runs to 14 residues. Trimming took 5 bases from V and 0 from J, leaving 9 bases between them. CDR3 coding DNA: TGTGCCACCAGTGCCCGGGGGGCTAACTATGGCTACACCTTC. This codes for CATSARGANYGYTF.